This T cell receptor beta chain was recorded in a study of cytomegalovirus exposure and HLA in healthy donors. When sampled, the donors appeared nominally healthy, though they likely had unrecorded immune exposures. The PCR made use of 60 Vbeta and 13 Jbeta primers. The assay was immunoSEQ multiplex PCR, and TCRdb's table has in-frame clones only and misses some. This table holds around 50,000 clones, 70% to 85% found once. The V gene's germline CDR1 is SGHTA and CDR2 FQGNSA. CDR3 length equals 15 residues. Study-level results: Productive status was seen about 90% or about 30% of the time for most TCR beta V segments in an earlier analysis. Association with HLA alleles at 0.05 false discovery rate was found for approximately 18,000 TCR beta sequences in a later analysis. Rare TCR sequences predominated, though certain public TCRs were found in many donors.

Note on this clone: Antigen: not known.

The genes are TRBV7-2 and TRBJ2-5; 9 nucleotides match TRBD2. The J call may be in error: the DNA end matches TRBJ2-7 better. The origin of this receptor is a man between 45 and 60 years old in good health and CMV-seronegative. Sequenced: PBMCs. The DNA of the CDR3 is TGTGCCAGCAGCTTTGTGCGGGGGGGATACTACGAGCAGTACTTC. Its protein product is CASSFVRGGYYEQYF.